Below are 3 T cell receptor beta chains sequenced from a single sample in a study of blood T cell repertoires in COVID-19. The table came from immunoSEQ multiplex PCR; TCRdb's copy has only in-frame clones and leaves some out. Here the sample spans approximately 65,000 clones, 90% being singletons. Specimen: peripheral blood. The receptors stem from a man aged 45 to 65 with COVID-19, enrolled during active disease.

This clone occurred a few times. The chain couples TRBV11-3 to TRBJ2-7, with D maybe TRBD1 (5 bases). The CDR3 is made up of 13 amino acids. The V gene lost 1 base and the J gene lost 4 bases, with 8 bases spanning the gap. The V gene's germline CDR1 is SGHNT and CDR2 YENEEA. The CDR3: CASSLGAGYEQYF. CDR3 bases: TGTGCCAGCAGCTTAGGGGCAGGGTACGAGCAGTACTTC. The complete variable domain, with remaining parts taken from reference TRBV11-3 and TRBJ2-7, reads EAGVVQSPRYKIIEKKQPVAFWCNPISGHNTLYWYLQNLGQGPELLIRYENEEAVDDSQLPKDRFSAERLKGVDSTLKIQPAELGDSAVYLCASSLGAGYEQYFGPGTRLTVT.

This clone has a single count. The chain combines TRBV5-1 with TRBJ2-7; no clear D gene. Trimming took off 2 bases at V and 7 bases at J, with 13 bases between the two ends. The length of the CDR3 is 13 residues. Germline V lookup: CDR1 SGHRS, CDR2 YFSETQ. The CDR3: CASSLDSIGEQYF. Written as DNA, the CDR3 is TGCGCCAGCAGCTTAGACTCCATCGGGGAGCAGTACTTC.

This clone was detected only a few times. The CDR3 DNA reads as TGCAGTGCTAGTGGACAGGTTAATTCACCCCTCCACTTT. Residues: CSASGQVNSPLHF. The chain recombines TRBV20-1 with TRBJ1-6, with 7 bases that match TRBD1. The CDR3 is made up of 13 amino acids. Germline V gives CDR1 DFQATT, CDR2 SNEGSKA (reference sequence). Unmatched junction bases numbered 2, after V lost 3 bases and J lost 6 bases.